The 9 T cell receptor beta chains below all came from one sample that was sequenced in a study of CD8+ T cells in alopecia areata. Investigators isolated RNA and reverse transcribed it into cDNA to act as the sequencing template. TCRdb's table, derived via immunoSEQ multiplex PCR, lists solely in-frame clones and lacks some. The sample shows 95,000 to 120,000 clones, less than 70% of them seen only once. Indicated treatment: oral pan-JAK inhibitor, 5-10 mg twice daily. The sample consisted of CD4+ T cells sorted from blood, taken at week 24, from a patient treated with tofacitinib. Receptor source: a human donor with alopecia areata.

The chain employs TRBV2 and TRBJ1-6; 10 bases are a match to TRBD1. The V and J ends lost 6 bases and 9 bases, in that order; junction bases with no gene match: 5. Per the germline V gene, CDR1 is SNHLY and CDR2 is FYNNEI. The CDR3 covers 14 residues. The CDR3 reads CASSGTGAASPLHF. The CDR3, as DNA: TGTGCCAGCAGCGGGACAGGGGCGGCTTCACCCCTCCACTTT.

This chain links TRBV5-6 with TRBJ1-2, with D possibly matching TRBD1 (5 bases). CDR3 length: 17 residues. V lost 1 base and J lost 0, with 16 bases in between. Looked up from germline, CDR1 is SGHDT and CDR2 is YYEEEE. The CDR3 nucleotides read TGTGCCAGCAGCTTGTATGGGACCGTCCTTTCTAACTATGGCTACACCTTC. Protein: CASSLYGTVLSNYGYTF.

This clone was detected only a few times. The chain recombines TRBV27 with TRBJ1-2, with 10 bases matching TRBD1. V gave up 6 bases and J gave up 3 bases; unmatched junction bases: 7. This CDR3 is 15 amino acids long. Germline V gene data show CDR1 as MNHEY and CDR2 as SMNVEV (reference sequence). CDR3 amino acids: CASRGGQGGYYGYTF. The CDR3 DNA reads TGTGCCAGCAGGGGTGGACAGGGGGGATACTATGGCTACACCTTC.

The chain combines TRBV5-1 with TRBJ1-2, with TRBD1 identical over 9 bases. Germline CDR1 reads SGHRS; CDR2 reads YFSETQ. J gave up 2 bases and V 4 bases, and 9 bases lay outside the gene matches. The CDR3 contains 16 residues. DNA for the CDR3: TGCGCCAGCAGCCCGCCGGACAGGGGCGCAAACTATGGCTACACCTTC. Translating gives CASSPPDRGANYGYTF.

The chain recombines TRBV6-6 with TRBJ1-1, with unresolved D. Germline CDR1 MNHNY, CDR2 SVGAGI (reference sequence). The germline V and J ends were trimmed by 3 bases and 0 bases, with 8 bases remaining between them. The CDR3 runs 14 residues. The CDR3 DNA sequence: TGTGCCAGCAGTTATGAGACAATGAACACTGAAGCTTTCTTT. Translating it yields CASSYETMNTEAFF.

This clone has only a few counts. The chain recombines TRBV6-1 with TRBJ1-6; D is ambiguous. V lost 0 bases to trimming and J lost 1 base, with 7 bases between them. The length of the CDR3 is 16 residues. The germline V gene has CDR1 MNHNS and CDR2 SASEGT. The CDR3 region is CASSEAHVSYNSPLHF. CDR3 bases: TGTGCCAGCAGTGAAGCTCATGTGTCCTATAATTCACCCCTCCACTTT.

The chain employs TRBV9 and TRBJ2-3, with D unclear. V shed 0 bases and J shed 3 bases, with 8 bases lying between them. This CDR3 spans 14 amino acids. Germline loops: CDR1 SGDLS, CDR2 YYNGEE. The CDR3 region has the DNA TGTGCCAGCAGCGTAGATTTCGCTACAGATACGCAGTATTTT. Amino acids: CASSVDFATDTQYF.

The chain links TRBV9 to TRBJ2-2; possibly TRBD2 for D (6 bases). The CDR3 loop spans 13 amino acids. Trimming took 6 bases from V and 7 from J, leaving 13 bases between them. Germline lookup yields CDR1 SGDLS and CDR2 YYNGEE. The chain's CDR3 is CASTWREHGELFF. The CDR3, as DNA: TGTGCCAGCACCTGGAGGGAGCACGGGGAGCTGTTTTTT.

There are a few counts of this clone. V is TRBV5-1 and J is TRBJ2-7; 8 bases map to TRBD1. The V and J ends lost 4 bases and 7 bases, in that order; junction bases with no gene match: 10. Germline CDR1 reads SGHRS; CDR2 reads YFSETQ. This CDR3 has 14 residues. CDR3 residues: CASSPGGAFGEQYF. Written as DNA, the CDR3 is TGCGCCAGCAGCCCAGGGGGCGCATTTGGTGAGCAGTACTTC. Supplemented by reference TRBV5-1 and TRBJ2-7, the full variable domain reads KAGVTQTPRYLIKTRGQQVTLSCSPISGHRSVSWYQQTPGQGLQFLFEYFSETQRNKGNFPGRFSGRQFSNSRSEMNVSTLELGDSALYLCASSPGGAFGEQYFGPGTRLTVT.